This note documents a single T cell receptor beta chain sequence. What it binds is not known. The sample originates from a study of identical twins. Study outcomes and limitations: Within twin pairs, the out-of-frame alpha sequences they shared showed excess low generation probability. Memory repertoires showed no such pattern, whereas abundant cord blood beta clonotypes carried fewer insertions.

Germline V lookup: CDR1 PRHDT, CDR2 FYEKMQ (reference sequence). CDR3 size: 15 residues. With 5 bases removed from V and 2 bases from J, the gap between germline ends came to 13 bases. MiXCR, applied by TCRdb to the 5' RACE reads, yields one record per CDR3 protein. The sample records some 240,000 distinct CDR3 sequences, around 8.8% being singletons. The sample was also reused in another study, on yellow fever vaccine responses in identical twins.

The origin of this receptor is a woman younger than 30 in good health. Sequenced input: CD8+ T cells sorted from blood. The rearrangement uses TRBV13 and TRBJ2-1; perhaps TRBD1 as D (6 bases). The CDR3 DNA reads as TGTGCCAGCAGCCCGAGACAGGAAGCCTACAATGAGCAGTTCTTC. It encodes CASSPRQEAYNEQFF.